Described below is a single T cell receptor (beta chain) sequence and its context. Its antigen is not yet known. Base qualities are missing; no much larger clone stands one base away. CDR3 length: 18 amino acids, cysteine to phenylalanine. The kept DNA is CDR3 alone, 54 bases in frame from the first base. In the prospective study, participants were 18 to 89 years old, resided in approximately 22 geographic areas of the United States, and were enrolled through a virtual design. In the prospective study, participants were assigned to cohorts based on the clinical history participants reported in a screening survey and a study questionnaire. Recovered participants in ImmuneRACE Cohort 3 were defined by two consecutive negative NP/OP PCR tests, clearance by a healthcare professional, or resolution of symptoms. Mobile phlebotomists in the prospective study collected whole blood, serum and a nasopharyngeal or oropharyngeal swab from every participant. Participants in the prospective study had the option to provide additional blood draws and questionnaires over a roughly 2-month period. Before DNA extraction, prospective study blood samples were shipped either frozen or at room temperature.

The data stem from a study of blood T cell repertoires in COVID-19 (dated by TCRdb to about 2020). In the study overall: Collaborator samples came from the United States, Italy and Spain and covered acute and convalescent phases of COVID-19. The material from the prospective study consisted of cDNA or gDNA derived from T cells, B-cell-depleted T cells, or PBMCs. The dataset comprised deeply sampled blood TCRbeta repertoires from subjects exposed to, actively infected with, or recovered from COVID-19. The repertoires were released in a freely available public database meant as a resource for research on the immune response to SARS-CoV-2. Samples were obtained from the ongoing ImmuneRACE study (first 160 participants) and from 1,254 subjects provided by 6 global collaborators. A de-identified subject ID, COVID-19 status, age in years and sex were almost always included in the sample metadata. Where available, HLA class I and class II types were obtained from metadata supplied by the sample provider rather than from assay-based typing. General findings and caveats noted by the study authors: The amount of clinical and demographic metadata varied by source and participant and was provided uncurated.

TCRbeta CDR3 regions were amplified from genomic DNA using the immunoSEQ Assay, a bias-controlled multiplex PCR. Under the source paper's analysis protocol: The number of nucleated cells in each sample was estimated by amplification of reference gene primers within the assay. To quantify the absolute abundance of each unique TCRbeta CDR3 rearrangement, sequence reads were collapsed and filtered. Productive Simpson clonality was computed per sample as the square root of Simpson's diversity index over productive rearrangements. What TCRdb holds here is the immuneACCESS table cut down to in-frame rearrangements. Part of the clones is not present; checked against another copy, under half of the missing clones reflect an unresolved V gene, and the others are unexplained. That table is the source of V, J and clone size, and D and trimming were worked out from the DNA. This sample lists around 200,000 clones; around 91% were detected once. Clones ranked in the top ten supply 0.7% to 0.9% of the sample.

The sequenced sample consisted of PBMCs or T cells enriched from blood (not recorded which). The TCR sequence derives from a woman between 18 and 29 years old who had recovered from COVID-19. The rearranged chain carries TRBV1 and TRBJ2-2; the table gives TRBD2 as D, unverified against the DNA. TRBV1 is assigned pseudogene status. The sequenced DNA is TGCACCAGCAGCCAAGAATGTGGCGGGAAGTCGAACACCGGGGAGCTGTTTTTT. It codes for CTSSQECGGKSNTGELFF.